This T cell receptor beta chain is drawn from a study of T-cell reconstitution after alpha-beta-depleted transplantation in children (dated by TCRdb to 2015 to 2016). Regarding the research as a whole: Using TCR repertoire profiling, the study followed T-cell immune reconstitution in a quantitative way in children after TCRalphabeta/CD19-depleted allogeneic hematopoietic cell transplantation.

Libraries were prepared through PCR. Instrument used: Illumina HiSeq 2500. Molecular barcoding was employed in the preparation of TCR libraries, with unique molecular identifiers being used to normalize TCRbeta repertoire quantification. Clones were called with MiXCR by TCRdb after fastp trimmed the public reads at Q25, and only in-frame beta chains were retained. Identical CDR3 proteins give one entry, which carries the most common genes and DNA. The sample contains 100,000 to 120,000 distinct CDR3 sequences, about 9.3% of them found a single time. Of the sample, less than 10% is held by the ten largest clones. This clonotype was detected many times. Its binding antigen is unknown. Qualities for individual bases were not recorded, and no much larger clone is one base off. A distance of 12 bases separates the germline ends of V and J, which lose 3 bases and 0 bases respectively. The CDR1 and CDR2 encoded by the germline V gene are KGHSH and LQKENI. Spanning cysteine to phenylalanine, the CDR3 consists of 16 amino acids. The CDR3 DNA has 48 bases and is translated from base 1.

The material was PBMCs from the stem cell graft donor, obtained from the stem cell graft. This receptor was taken from a human donor who donated a stem cell graft to a child with acute lymphoblastic leukemia. The chain joins TRBV18 to TRBJ1-3, with the D gene uncertain. The DNA sequence reads TGTGCCAGCTCACCTCCAGGCCGGAACTCTGGAAACACCATATATTTT. Translation gives CASSPPGRNSGNTIYF.